This T cell receptor (beta chain) was observed in a study of blood T cell repertoires in COVID-19 (dated by TCRdb to about 2020). Regarding the complete study: Samples from collaborators originated in the United States, Italy and Spain and spanned both the acute and convalescent phases of COVID-19. Subjects who had been exposed to COVID-19, were actively infected with it, or had recovered from it provided the deeply sampled blood TCRbeta repertoires that made up the dataset. A freely available public database, intended as a resource for researchers studying the immune response to SARS-CoV-2, is where the repertoires were released. Nearly every sample came with metadata listing a de-identified subject ID, COVID-19 status, age in years and sex. The samples were drawn from the first 160 participants of the ongoing ImmuneRACE study and from about 1,200 subjects provided by 6 global collaborators. Where available, HLA class I and class II types were obtained from metadata supplied by the sample provider rather than from assay-based typing. The material from the prospective study consisted of cDNA or gDNA derived from T cells, B-cell-depleted T cells, or PBMCs. Study-level results and caveats: Clinical and demographic metadata were provided uncurated, with the amount varying by source and participant.

TCRbeta CDR3 regions were amplified from genomic DNA using the immunoSEQ Assay, a bias-controlled multiplex PCR. The original pipeline was this. The number of nucleated cells in each sample was estimated by amplification of reference gene primers within the assay. To quantify the absolute abundance of each unique TCRbeta CDR3 rearrangement, sequence reads were collapsed and filtered. Productive Simpson clonality was computed per sample as the square root of Simpson's diversity index over productive rearrangements. The table comes from immuneACCESS by way of TCRdb, which keeps in-frame sequences with V and J called. Part of the clones is missing from these tables; in studies checked, under half for an unresolved V gene and the rest for unknown reasons. The DNA was the basis for D and trimming; V, J and clone size are from that table. The table for this sample lists some 300,000 clones; around nine tenths of them were counted only once. The ten largest account for over 1% of the sample.

The germline V gene specifies MGHRA as CDR1 and YSYEKL as CDR2. V loses 0 bases, J loses 8 bases, and the germline ends lie 13 bases apart. The CDR3 contains 14 residues, cysteine and phenylalanine counted. The only DNA kept is the CDR3, 42 bases in frame from the first base. Collaborating institutions collected whole blood in K2EDTA tubes following their own protocols. Collaborator samples were shipped for TCRbeta analysis as frozen whole blood, isolated PBMCs, or DNA extracted from either sample type. This clone was counted many times. This clone's antigen is unknown. No base quality values were provided; no much bigger clone lies one nucleotide off.

This clonotype was sampled from a man aged 65 to 85 with acute or convalescent COVID-19. The chain was built from TRBV4-1 and TRBJ1-2, and possibly TRBD1, on 5 matching bases. Sequenced material: peripheral blood. For the CDR3, the sequence is CASSQEQDLYGYTF. The DNA reads TGCGCCAGCAGCCAAGAACAGGATTTATACGGCTACACCTTC.